This paragraph covers one T cell receptor beta chain sequence. Its antigen is not known. The CDR3 length is 16 residues. Germline loops: CDR1 LNHNV, CDR2 YYDKDF (reference sequence). Losses at the gene ends were 9 bases for V and 6 bases for J; bases not matched to a gene: 18. The data belong to a study of shared clonotypes between healthy human individuals. Study outcomes and limitations: An expected dependence of interdonor clonotype sharing on sequencing depth was noted.

Libraries were prepared by immunoSEQ multiplex PCR; TCRdb keeps only in-frame clonotypes and omits some of them. The repertoire includes a few million clones, approximately 95% of them detected once, and 0.39% sits in the top ten. The gene calls are TRBV15 and TRBJ2-3, with 7 nucleotides matching TRBD1. Sequenced input: naive CD4+ T cells from PBMCs. Noted subset: CD45RA+ positively selected. The clonotype originates from a man younger than 35 in good health. Some clones in this sample may be carry-over from other donors' samples. The CDR3 here is CATSLRGGPKRDTQYF. CDR3 DNA: TGTGCCACGTCCCTGCGAGGGGGCCCCAAGAGGGATACGCAGTATTTT. Complete variable domain (other parts from reference TRBV15 and TRBJ2-3): DAMVIQNPRYQVTQFGKPVTLSCSQTLNHNVMYWYQQKSSQAPKLLFHYYDKDFNNEADTPDNFQSRRPNTSFCFLDIRSPGLGDTAMYLCATSLRGGPKRDTQYFGPGTRLTVL.